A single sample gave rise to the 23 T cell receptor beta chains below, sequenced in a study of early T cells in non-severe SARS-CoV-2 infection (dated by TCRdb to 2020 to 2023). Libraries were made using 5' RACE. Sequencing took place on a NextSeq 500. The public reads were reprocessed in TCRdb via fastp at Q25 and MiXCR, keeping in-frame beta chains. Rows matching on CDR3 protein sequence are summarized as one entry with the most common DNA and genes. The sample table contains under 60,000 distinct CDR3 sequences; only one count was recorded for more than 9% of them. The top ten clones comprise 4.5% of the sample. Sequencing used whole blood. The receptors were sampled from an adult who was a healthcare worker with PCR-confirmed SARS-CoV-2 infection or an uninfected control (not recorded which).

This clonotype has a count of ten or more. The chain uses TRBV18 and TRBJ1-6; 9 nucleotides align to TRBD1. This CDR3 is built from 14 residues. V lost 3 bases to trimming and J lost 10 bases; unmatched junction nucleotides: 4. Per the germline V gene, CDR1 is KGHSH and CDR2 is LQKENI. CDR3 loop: CASSPTGGGSPLHF. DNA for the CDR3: TGTGCCAGCTCACCGACAGGGGGTGGATCACCCCTCCACTTT.

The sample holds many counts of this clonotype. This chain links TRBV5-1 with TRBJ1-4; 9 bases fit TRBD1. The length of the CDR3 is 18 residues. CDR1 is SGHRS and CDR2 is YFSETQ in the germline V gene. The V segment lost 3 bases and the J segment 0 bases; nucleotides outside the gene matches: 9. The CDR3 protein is CASSSTGQGNPTNEKLFF. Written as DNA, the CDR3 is TGCGCCAGCAGCTCCACGGGACAGGGAAACCCAACTAATGAAAAACTGTTTTTT.

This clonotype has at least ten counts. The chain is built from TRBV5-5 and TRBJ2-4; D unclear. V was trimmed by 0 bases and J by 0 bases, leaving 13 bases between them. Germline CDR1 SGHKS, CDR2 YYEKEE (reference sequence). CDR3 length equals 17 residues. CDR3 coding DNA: TGTGCCAGCAGCTTGGGGCCGGATAGAGTAGCCAAAAACATTCAGTACTTC. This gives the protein CASSLGPDRVAKNIQYF.

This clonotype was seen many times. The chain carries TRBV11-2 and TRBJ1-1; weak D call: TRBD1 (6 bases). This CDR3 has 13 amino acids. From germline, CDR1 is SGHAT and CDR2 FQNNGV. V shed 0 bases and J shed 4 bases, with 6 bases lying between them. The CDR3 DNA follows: TGTGCCAGCAGCTTAGAAGGGGGCACTGAAGCTTTCTTT. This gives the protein CASSLEGGTEAFF.

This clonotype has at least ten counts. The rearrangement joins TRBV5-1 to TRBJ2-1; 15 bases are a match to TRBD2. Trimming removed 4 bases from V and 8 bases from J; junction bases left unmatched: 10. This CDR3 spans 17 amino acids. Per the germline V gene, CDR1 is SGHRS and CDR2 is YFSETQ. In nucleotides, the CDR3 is TGCGCCAGCAGCCCGGGACTAGCGGGGGGCAACGGGGATGAGCAGTTCTTC. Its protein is CASSPGLAGGNGDEQFF.

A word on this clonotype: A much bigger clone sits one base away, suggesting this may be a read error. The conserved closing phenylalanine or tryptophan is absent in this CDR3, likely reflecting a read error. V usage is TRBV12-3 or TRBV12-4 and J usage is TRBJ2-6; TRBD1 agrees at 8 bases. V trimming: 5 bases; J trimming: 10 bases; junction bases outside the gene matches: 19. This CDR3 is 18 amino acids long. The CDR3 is CASSHTTGAGSYPNVLTL. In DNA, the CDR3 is TGTGCCAGCAGTCACACGACAGGGGCCGGTTCTTACCCTAACGTCCTGACTTTG.

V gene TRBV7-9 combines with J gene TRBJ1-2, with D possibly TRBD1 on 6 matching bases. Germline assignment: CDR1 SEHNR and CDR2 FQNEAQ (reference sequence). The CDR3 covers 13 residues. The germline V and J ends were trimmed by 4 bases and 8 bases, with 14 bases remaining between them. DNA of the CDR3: TGTGCCAGCAGCTCCACAGGGTCTTCCGGCTACACCTTC. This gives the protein CASSSTGSSGYTF.

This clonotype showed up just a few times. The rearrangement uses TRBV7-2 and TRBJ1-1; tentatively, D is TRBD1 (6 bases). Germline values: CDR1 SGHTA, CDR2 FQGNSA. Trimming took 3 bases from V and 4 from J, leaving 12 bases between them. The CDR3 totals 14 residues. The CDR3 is CASSFTGIGTEAFF. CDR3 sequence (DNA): TGTGCCAGCAGCTTTACAGGGATAGGCACTGAAGCTTTCTTT.

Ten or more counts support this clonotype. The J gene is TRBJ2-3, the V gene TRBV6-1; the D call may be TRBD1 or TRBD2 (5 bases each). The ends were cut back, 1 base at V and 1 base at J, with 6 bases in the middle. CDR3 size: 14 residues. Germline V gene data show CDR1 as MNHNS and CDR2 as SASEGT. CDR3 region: CASSEGDGTDTQYF. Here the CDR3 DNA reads TGTGCCAGCAGTGAAGGGGACGGCACAGATACGCAGTATTTT.

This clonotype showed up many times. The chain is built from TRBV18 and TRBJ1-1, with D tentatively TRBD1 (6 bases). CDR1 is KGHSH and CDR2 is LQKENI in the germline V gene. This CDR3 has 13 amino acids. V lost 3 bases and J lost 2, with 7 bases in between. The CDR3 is CASSPTGNTEAFF. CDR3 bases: TGTGCCAGCTCACCGACAGGCAACACTGAAGCTTTCTTT. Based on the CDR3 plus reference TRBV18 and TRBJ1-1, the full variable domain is NAGVMQNPRHLVRRRGQEARLRCSPMKGHSHVYWYRQLPEEGLKFMVYLQKENIIDESGMPKERFSAEFPKEGPSILRIQQVVRGDSAAYFCASSPTGNTEAFFGQGTRLTVV.

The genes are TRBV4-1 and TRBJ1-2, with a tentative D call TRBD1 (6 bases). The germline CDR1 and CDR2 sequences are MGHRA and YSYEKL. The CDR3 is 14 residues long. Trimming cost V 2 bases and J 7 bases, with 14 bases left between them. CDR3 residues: CASSQPGHRAGYTF. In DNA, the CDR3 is TGCGCCAGCAGCCAACCGGGACACCGCGCTGGCTACACCTTC.

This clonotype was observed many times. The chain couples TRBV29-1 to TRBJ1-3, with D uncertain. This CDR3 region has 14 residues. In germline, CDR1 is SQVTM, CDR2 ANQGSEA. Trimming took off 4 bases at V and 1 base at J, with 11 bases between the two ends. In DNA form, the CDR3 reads TGCAGCGTTGCTGCTCGTGGTTCTGGAAACACCATATATTTT. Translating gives CSVAARGSGNTIYF. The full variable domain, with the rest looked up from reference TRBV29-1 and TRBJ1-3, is SAVISQKPSRDICQRGTSLTIQCQVDSQVTMMFWYRQQPGQSLTLIATANQGSEATYESGFVIDKFPISRPNLTFSTLTVSNMSPEDSSIYLCSVAARGSGNTIYFGEGSWLTVV.

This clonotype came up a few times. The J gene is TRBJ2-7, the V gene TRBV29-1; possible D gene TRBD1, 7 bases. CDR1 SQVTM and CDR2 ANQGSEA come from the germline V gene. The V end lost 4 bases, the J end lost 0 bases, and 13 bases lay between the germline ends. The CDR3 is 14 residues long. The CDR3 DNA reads TGCAGCGTTGGTCCCAGGGGGGCCTCCTACGAGCAGTACTTC. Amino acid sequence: CSVGPRGASYEQYF.

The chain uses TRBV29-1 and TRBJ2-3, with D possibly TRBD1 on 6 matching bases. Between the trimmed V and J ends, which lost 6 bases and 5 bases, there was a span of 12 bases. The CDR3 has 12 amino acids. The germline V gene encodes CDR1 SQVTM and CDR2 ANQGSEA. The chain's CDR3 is CSVTTGIDTQYF. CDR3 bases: TGCAGCGTGACAACAGGGATAGATACGCAGTATTTT.

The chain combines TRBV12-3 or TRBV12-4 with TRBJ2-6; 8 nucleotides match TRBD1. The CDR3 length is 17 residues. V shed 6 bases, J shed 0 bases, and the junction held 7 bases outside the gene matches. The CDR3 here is CASRWRQGISGANVLTF. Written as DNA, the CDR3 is TGTGCCAGCAGGTGGAGACAGGGGATCTCTGGGGCCAACGTCCTGACTTTC.

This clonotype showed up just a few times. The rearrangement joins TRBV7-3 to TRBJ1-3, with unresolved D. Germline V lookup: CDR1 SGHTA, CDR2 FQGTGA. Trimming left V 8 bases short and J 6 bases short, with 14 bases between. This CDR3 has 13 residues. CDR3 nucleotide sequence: TGTGCCAGCGCTTCTGGAGGCGAAAACACCATATATTTT. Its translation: CASASGGENTIYF.

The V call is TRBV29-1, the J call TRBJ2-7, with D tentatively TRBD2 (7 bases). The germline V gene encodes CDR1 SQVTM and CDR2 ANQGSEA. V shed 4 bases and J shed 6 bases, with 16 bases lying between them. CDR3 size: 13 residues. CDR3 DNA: TGCAGCGTTGTGGGGGGGCCTATATCCGAGCAGTACTTC. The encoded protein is CSVVGGPISEQYF.

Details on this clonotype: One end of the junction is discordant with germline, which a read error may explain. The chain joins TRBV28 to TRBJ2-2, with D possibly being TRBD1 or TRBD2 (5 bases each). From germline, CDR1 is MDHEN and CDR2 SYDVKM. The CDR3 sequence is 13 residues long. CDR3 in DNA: TGTGCCATCGAGGGACGCAACACCGGGGAGCCGTTTTTT. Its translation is CAIEGRNTGEPFF.

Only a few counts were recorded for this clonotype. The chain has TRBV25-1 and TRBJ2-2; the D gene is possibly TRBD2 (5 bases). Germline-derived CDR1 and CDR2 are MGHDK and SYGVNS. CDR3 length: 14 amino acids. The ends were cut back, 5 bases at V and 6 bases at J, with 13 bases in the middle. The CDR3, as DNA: TGTGCCAGCAGTCCCCAGCGGAGAGCCGGGGAGCTGTTTTTT. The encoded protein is CASSPQRRAGELFF.

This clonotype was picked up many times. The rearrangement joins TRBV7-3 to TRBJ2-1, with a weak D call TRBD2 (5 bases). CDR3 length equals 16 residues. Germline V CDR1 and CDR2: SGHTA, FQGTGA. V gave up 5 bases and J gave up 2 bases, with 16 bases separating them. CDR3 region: CASSPSSLGPYNEQFF. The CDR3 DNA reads TGTGCCAGCAGCCCTTCTAGCTTGGGCCCCTACAATGAGCAGTTCTTC.

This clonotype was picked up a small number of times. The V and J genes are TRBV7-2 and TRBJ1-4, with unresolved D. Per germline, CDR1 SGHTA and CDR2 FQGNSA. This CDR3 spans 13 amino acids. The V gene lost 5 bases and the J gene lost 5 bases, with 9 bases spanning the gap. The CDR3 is CASSRMPNEKLFF. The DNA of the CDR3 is TGTGCCAGCAGCAGAATGCCGAATGAAAAACTGTTTTTT. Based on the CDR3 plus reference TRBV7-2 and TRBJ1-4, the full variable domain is GAGVSQSPSNKVTEKGKDVELRCDPISGHTALYWYRQSLGQGLEFLIYFQGNSAPDKSGLPSDRFSAERTGGSVSTLTIQRTQQEDSAVYLCASSRMPNEKLFFGSGTQLSVL.

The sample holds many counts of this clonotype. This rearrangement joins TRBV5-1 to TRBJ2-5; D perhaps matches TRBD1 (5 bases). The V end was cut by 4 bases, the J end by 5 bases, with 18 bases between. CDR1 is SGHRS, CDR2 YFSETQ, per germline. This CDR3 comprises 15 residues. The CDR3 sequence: CASSISTVSAETQYF. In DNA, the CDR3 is TGCGCCAGCAGCATATCGACAGTGTCCGCGGAGACCCAGTACTTC.

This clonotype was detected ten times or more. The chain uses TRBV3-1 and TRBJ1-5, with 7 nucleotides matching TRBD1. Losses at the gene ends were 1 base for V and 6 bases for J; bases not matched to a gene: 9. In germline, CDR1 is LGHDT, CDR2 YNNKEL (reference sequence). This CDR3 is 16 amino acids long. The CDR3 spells CASSQGISGGGQPQHF. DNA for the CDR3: TGTGCCAGCAGCCAAGGGATTTCAGGGGGAGGTCAGCCCCAGCATTTT.